Listed here are 3 T cell receptor beta chains from one sample, sequenced in a study of blood T cell repertoires in COVID-19. Clones were read by immunoSEQ multiplex PCR, and TCRdb kept only the in-frame ones, dropping some. The sample lists about 100,000 clones; approximately 87% were seen once. Sequencing was carried out using peripheral blood. All receptors come from a woman aged 25 to 39 with acute or convalescent COVID-19.

V and J are TRBV11-2 and TRBJ2-3, with 9 bases identical to TRBD2. J was trimmed by 2 bases and V by 2 bases; bases with no gene match: 14. The CDR3 totals 19 residues. CDR1 SGHAT and CDR2 FQNNGV come from the germline V gene. This chain's CDR3 is CASSLTPVALAGNTDTQYF. The DNA for the CDR3 is TGTGCCAGCAGCTTAACCCCCGTAGCCCTAGCGGGGAACACAGATACGCAGTATTTT.

The rearrangement joins TRBV18 to TRBJ2-7, with a possible D match to TRBD2 (7 bases). V lost 0 bases and J lost 0, with 12 bases in between. Germline V gene lookup returns CDR1 KGHSH and CDR2 LQKENI. The CDR3 spans 16 residues. CDR3 DNA sequence: TGTGCCAGCTCACCACCCGGGGGGCAAAGCTCCTACGAGCAGTACTTC. Its protein is CASSPPGGQSSYEQYF.

This sequence joins TRBV27 and TRBJ1-1, with D hard to call. CDR1 is MNHEY, CDR2 SMNVEV, per germline (reference sequence). Trimming stripped 3 bases from V and 0 bases from J, with 11 bases between. CDR3 length equals 15 residues. The CDR3 bases are TGTGCCAGCAGTTTGAACAGAGTGATGAACACTGAAGCTTTCTTT. The encoded protein is CASSLNRVMNTEAFF.